Each of the 27 T cell receptor beta chains below was sequenced from the same sample in a study of control samples from healthy donors and cancer patients. Sequenced by immunoSEQ multiplex PCR; TCRdb stores in-frame clones only, minus some. The data contain under 450,000 clones, over 75% of them singletons. The specimen was PBMCs. The receptors stem from a man aged 35 to 55 with head and neck cancer.

The gene calls are TRBV5-8 and TRBJ2-2; TRBD2 might be the D (6 bases). V lost 0 bases to trimming and J lost 3 bases, with 15 bases between them. This CDR3 has 17 amino acids. Germline CDR1 and CDR2: SGHTS and YDEGEE. The DNA of the CDR3 is TGTGCCAGCAGCTTGGCTTTCGGGGGATGGGACACCGGGGAGCTGTTTTTT. Residues: CASSLAFGGWDTGELFF.

The V gene is TRBV9, the J gene TRBJ2-6; weak D call: TRBD1 (5 bases). CDR1 is SGDLS, CDR2 YYNGEE, per germline. V was cut by 3 bases and J by 1 base, with 8 bases left in between. This CDR3 region has 15 residues. CDR3 coding DNA: TGTGCCAGCAGCGCAGGGAATTCTGGGGCCAACGTCCTGACTTTC. Its translation: CASSAGNSGANVLTF.

The chain uses TRBV2 and TRBJ1-4; 8 bases map to TRBD1. This CDR3 has 15 residues. The junction had 8 bases not matched to a gene; V was cut back by 6 bases and J by 5 bases. Germline CDR1 SNHLY, CDR2 FYNNEI. The CDR3 loop is CASRIPTGVNEKLFF. The CDR3 nucleotides are TGTGCCAGCAGGATCCCGACAGGGGTGAATGAAAAACTGTTTTTT.

This chain connects TRBV5-1 to TRBJ2-7; no firm D call. V was cut by 4 bases and J by 3 bases, with 11 bases left in between. Germline CDR1 SGHRS, CDR2 YFSETQ. The CDR3 contains 13 residues. CDR3 sequence: CASSPSQNYEQYF. CDR3 DNA: TGCGCCAGCAGCCCTTCACAGAACTACGAGCAGTACTTC.

The chain combines TRBV7-9 with TRBJ2-3; D possibly uses TRBD1 or TRBD2 (6 bases each). CDR3 length: 17 residues. The germline V and J ends were trimmed by 4 bases and 2 bases, with 19 bases remaining between them. The germline gives CDR1 SEHNR, CDR2 FQNEAQ (reference sequence). The CDR3 sequence is CASSSGYGGEDTDTQYF. The CDR3 bases are TGTGCCAGCAGCTCGGGCTACGGGGGCGAAGACACAGATACGCAGTATTTT.

The CDR3 region is CASSGGFSGANVLTF. CDR3 nucleotides: TGCGCCAGCAGTGGAGGCTTTTCTGGGGCCAACGTCCTGACTTTC. This chain uses TRBV10-1 with TRBJ2-6; D not resolved. The CDR3 is 15 residues long. Trimming removed 4 bases from V and 1 base from J, with 8 bases in between. The germline V gene has CDR1 WNHNN and CDR2 SYGVQD (reference sequence).

The CDR3 DNA is TGTGCCAGCAGCTTACAGGGGGCGGCTAATTCACCCCTCCACTTT. This encodes CASSLQGAANSPLHF. The V call is TRBV7-3, the J call TRBJ1-6; 8 bases agree with TRBD1. This CDR3 has 15 residues. Germline V lookup: CDR1 SGHTA, CDR2 FQGTGA. J gave up 6 bases and V 2 bases, and 3 bases lay outside the gene matches.

This chain joins TRBV30 and TRBJ1-1; perhaps TRBD1 as D (6 bases). In germline, CDR1 is GTSNPN, CDR2 SVGIG (reference sequence). The CDR3 spans 13 residues. V was trimmed by 4 bases and J by 4 bases, leaving 13 bases between them. The chain's CDR3 is CAWTMDSSTEAFF. CDR3 sequence (DNA): TGTGCCTGGACCATGGACAGCTCCACTGAAGCTTTCTTT.

The CDR3: CASGYIDRDNSPLHF. The CDR3 DNA reads TGTGCCAGCGGATACATAGACAGGGATAATTCACCCCTCCACTTT. The V call is TRBV5-5, the J call TRBJ1-6, with 7 bases identical to TRBD1. This CDR3 has 15 residues. The trim removed 7 bases at V and 5 bases at J, leaving 9 bases unmatched. Germline loops: CDR1 SGHKS, CDR2 YYEKEE (reference sequence).

The count of this clone is one. The chain carries TRBV28 and TRBJ1-5, with D hard to call. The V and J ends lost 8 bases and 2 bases respectively, with 16 bases between them. Germline lookup yields CDR1 MDHEN and CDR2 SYDVKM. This CDR3 region has 15 residues. In DNA, the CDR3 is TGTGCCAGCCTCCCATTGGGCCTAGGCAATCAGCCCCAGCATTTT. Its protein is CASLPLGLGNQPQHF.

The J gene is TRBJ2-5, the V gene TRBV6-5; TRBD2 matches at 7 bases. The CDR3 sequence is 14 residues long. The germline V gene has CDR1 MNHEY and CDR2 SVGAGI. The ends lost 6 bases at V and 5 bases at J; junction bases unmatched: 9. The chain's CDR3 is CASSRTRRWETQYF. DNA of the CDR3: TGTGCCAGCAGCCGGACTAGGCGGTGGGAGACCCAGTACTTC.

The genes are TRBV5-5 and TRBJ2-1; D not resolved. Trimming took 3 bases from V and 4 from J, leaving 14 bases between them. Germline V lookup: CDR1 SGHKS, CDR2 YYEKEE (reference sequence). This CDR3 contains 15 residues. The CDR3 loop reads CASSSDGTGYNEQFF. The CDR3 bases are TGTGCCAGCAGCTCGGATGGCACTGGATACAATGAGCAGTTCTTC.

This clone appeared once. The chain carries TRBV11-2 and TRBJ2-2; 8 nucleotides agree with TRBD2. Germline CDR1 is SGHAT and CDR2 is FQNNGV. The ends lost 6 bases at V and 5 bases at J; junction bases unmatched: 5. This CDR3 is built from 14 residues. The CDR3 region is CASRDTGGTGELFF. For the CDR3, the DNA is TGTGCCAGCAGGGATACGGGGGGGACCGGGGAGCTGTTTTTT.

The V gene is TRBV5-6, the J gene TRBJ2-7; weak D call: TRBD1 (6 bases). CDR1 is SGHDT and CDR2 is YYEEEE in the germline V gene. V was pared by 0 bases and J by 0 bases, with 10 bases between. The length of the CDR3 is 15 residues. This CDR3 reads CASSLGQASSYEQYF. CDR3 sequence (DNA): TGTGCCAGCAGCTTGGGACAGGCTAGCTCCTACGAGCAGTACTTC.

The CDR3 sequence is CASYLANYGYTF. The CDR3 DNA follows: TGTGCCAGCTACCTAGCTAACTATGGCTACACCTTC. V and J are TRBV6-5 and TRBJ1-2, with D unresolved. The CDR3 is 12 residues long. Looked up from germline, CDR1 is MNHEY and CDR2 is SVGAGI. V was pared by 8 bases and J by 0 bases, with 7 bases between.

The chain carries TRBV4-1 and TRBJ2-7; 7 bases align to TRBD1. Losses at the gene ends were 2 bases for V and 3 bases for J; bases not matched to a gene: 4. This CDR3 spans 14 amino acids. The germline V gene has CDR1 MGHRA and CDR2 YSYEKL. The CDR3 bases are TGCGCCAGCAGCCAACGGGACAGAAACTACGAGCAGTACTTC. Amino acids: CASSQRDRNYEQYF.

The CDR3 loop reads CAILPSANYGYTF. Written as DNA, the CDR3 is TGTGCCATCCTTCCGTCAGCTAACTATGGCTACACCTTC. V usage is TRBV28 and J usage is TRBJ1-2; D gene unclear. Trimming removed 10 bases from V and 0 bases from J, with 12 bases in between. Germline V gene lookup returns CDR1 MDHEN and CDR2 SYDVKM. This CDR3 contains 13 residues.

This chain joins TRBV6-5 and TRBJ2-5; 14 nucleotides line up with TRBD2. The CDR3 is 15 amino acids. Germline assignment: CDR1 MNHEY and CDR2 SVGAGI. The junction had 4 bases not matched to a gene; V was cut back by 8 bases and J by 2 bases. CDR3 coding DNA: TGTGCCAGCGGGGGGACTAGCGGGAGTCAAGAGACCCAGTACTTC. Protein product: CASGGTSGSQETQYF.

The V call is TRBV6-6, the J call TRBJ1-4; D unresolved. The CDR3 is 16 residues long. Trimming stripped 0 bases from V and 0 bases from J, with 8 bases between. From germline, CDR1 is MNHNY and CDR2 SVGAGI (reference sequence). CDR3 nucleotides: TGTGCCAGCAGTTACTCGCGACGGACAACTAATGAAAAACTGTTTTTT. Protein sequence: CASSYSRRTTNEKLFF.

With respect to this clone: Other DNA sequences within the sample encode an identical CDR3. The chain is built from TRBV6-5 and TRBJ1-1; D is perhaps TRBD1 (5 bases). CDR3 length: 15 amino acids. Between the trimmed V and J ends, which lost 5 bases and 0 bases, there was a span of 13 bases. The V gene's germline CDR1 is MNHEY and CDR2 SVGAGI. The CDR3 sequence is CASSPSGTLNTEAFF. CDR3 in DNA: TGTGCCAGCAGTCCAAGCGGGACGTTGAACACTGAAGCTTTCTTT.

The chain recombines TRBV24-1 with TRBJ1-5, with 9 bases fitting TRBD1. Germline V gives CDR1 KGHDR, CDR2 SFDVKD. CDR3 length: 16 residues. The ends lost 3 bases at V and 6 bases at J; junction bases unmatched: 8. The CDR3 region has the DNA TGTGCCACCAGTGATGAACAGGGGGCTATATTTCAGCCCCAGCATTTT. Its translation: CATSDEQGAIFQPQHF.

A note on this clone: The sample has other DNA sequences that encode this CDR3 too. The V and J genes are TRBV6-5 and TRBJ1-1; no definite D call. Germline V gives CDR1 MNHEY, CDR2 SVGAGI. This CDR3 is built from 13 residues. With 6 bases removed from V and 1 base from J, the gap between germline ends came to 9 bases. In DNA, the CDR3 is TGTGCCAGCAGCCGTACACAGAACACTGAAGCTTTCTTT. Encoded protein: CASSRTQNTEAFF.

The chain carries TRBV19 and TRBJ2-7; 10 positions agree with TRBD1. V was clipped by 9 bases and J by 6 bases; unmatched bases: 11. The CDR3 consists of 14 residues. Germline V lookup: CDR1 LNHDA, CDR2 SQIVND (reference sequence). The CDR3 coding sequence is TGTGCCAGCTCACCAGGGGACAGGGGTTCCGAGCAGTACTTC. Translating it yields CASSPGDRGSEQYF.

J is TRBJ2-2 and V is TRBV7-3; D gene uncertain. The CDR3 totals 12 residues. From germline, CDR1 is SGHTA and CDR2 FQGTGA. Trimming stripped 0 bases from V and 7 bases from J, with 3 bases between. Here the CDR3 DNA reads TGTGCCAGCAGCTTAACGGTCGGGGAGCTGTTTTTT. This sequence encodes CASSLTVGELFF.

V is TRBV21-1 and J is TRBJ1-5; the table calls TRBD1, which could not be checked here. TRBV21-1 is reported as a pseudogene. The CDR3 runs 18 residues. CDR3: CASISPRVRGFESQPQHF. CDR3 in DNA: TGTGCCAGCATCAGTCCCAGGGTCAGGGGGTTTGAGAGTCAGCCCCAGCATTTT.

This sequence joins TRBV30 and TRBJ1-2; perhaps TRBD1 as D (6 bases). V lost 0 bases and J lost 6, with 8 bases in between. This CDR3 has 12 amino acids. Germline CDR1 GTSNPN, CDR2 SVGIG (reference sequence). Here the CDR3 reads CAWSVPGDGYTF. The CDR3 region has the DNA TGTGCCTGGAGTGTACCAGGGGATGGCTACACCTTC.

This clone has a single count. As the CDR3 is not closed by the conserved phenylalanine or tryptophan, this likely results from a read error. It is unclear where the CDR3 begins or ends on the DNA, so no DNA is shown, and the CDR3 is as TCRdb lists it. The gene calls are TRBV6-1 and TRBJ1-2. Germline V lookup: CDR1 MNHNS, CDR2 SASEGT. The CDR3 contains 11 residues when both ends are counted. CDR3 protein: CASSEPGSQLS.